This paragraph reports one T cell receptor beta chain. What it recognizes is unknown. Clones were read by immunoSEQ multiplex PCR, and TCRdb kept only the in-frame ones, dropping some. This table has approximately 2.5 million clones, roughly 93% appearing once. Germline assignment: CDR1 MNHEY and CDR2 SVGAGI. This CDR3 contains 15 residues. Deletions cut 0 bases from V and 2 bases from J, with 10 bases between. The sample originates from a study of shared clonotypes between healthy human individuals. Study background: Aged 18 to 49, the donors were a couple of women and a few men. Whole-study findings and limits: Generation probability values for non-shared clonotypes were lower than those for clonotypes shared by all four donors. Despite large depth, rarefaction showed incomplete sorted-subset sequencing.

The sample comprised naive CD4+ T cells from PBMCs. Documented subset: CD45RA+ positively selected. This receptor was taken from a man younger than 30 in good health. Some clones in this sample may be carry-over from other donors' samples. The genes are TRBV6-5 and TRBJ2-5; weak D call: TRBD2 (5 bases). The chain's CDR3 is CASSYSSGRQETQYF. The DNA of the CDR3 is TGTGCCAGCAGTTACTCGAGCGGAAGGCAAGAGACCCAGTACTTC.